Below, 7 T cell receptor beta chains from the same sample are listed, as sequenced in a study of blood T cell repertoires in COVID-19. The method was immunoSEQ multiplex PCR; TCRdb's version includes in-frame clones alone and lacks a portion of them. The sample includes some 140,000 clones, roughly 83% of them seen just once. Sequenced: peripheral blood. These receptors came from a woman aged 60 to 75 with COVID-19, enrolled during active disease.

As DNA, the CDR3 is TGTGCCAGCTCACCACCGGGACACCAGAACACCGGGGAGCTGTTTTTT. Translated: CASSPPGHQNTGELFF. This sequence joins TRBV18 and TRBJ2-2, with a possible D match to TRBD1 (6 bases). CDR3 length: 16 residues. Germline V CDR1 and CDR2: KGHSH, LQKENI. The V end lost 0 bases, the J end lost 1 base, and 9 bases lay between the germline ends.

The genes are TRBV27 and TRBJ2-3; the match to TRBD1 covers 9 bases. Germline V gives CDR1 MNHEY, CDR2 SMNVEV (reference sequence). With 5 bases clipped from V and 12 bases from J, the junction kept 12 bases outside the gene matches. The CDR3 is 14 residues long. The CDR3 reads CASSPLGQGDIQYF. Written as DNA, the CDR3 is TGTGCCAGCAGTCCCCTGGGACAGGGCGATATACAGTATTTT.

V usage is TRBV7-2 and J usage is TRBJ1-2; 7 nucleotides align to TRBD1. CDR1 and CDR2 from the germline V gene are SGHTA and FQGNSA. The CDR3 loop spans 15 amino acids. V dropped 5 bases and J dropped 7; count of bases not matched to a gene: 13. Written as DNA, the CDR3 is TGTGCCAGCAGCCAAATGGGAAGGGGGCGCGGTGGCTACACCTTC. This translates into CASSQMGRGRGGYTF.

The chain couples TRBV6-5 to TRBJ1-1, with D tentatively TRBD1 (5 bases). This CDR3 has 14 residues. The V gene's germline CDR1 is MNHEY and CDR2 SVGAGI. Trimming shortened V by 0 bases and J by 5 bases, and 10 bases separated the two germline ends. The CDR3 nucleotides are TGTGCCAGCAGTTACTCCCAGGGAGGGACTGAAGCTTTCTTT. Translation gives CASSYSQGGTEAFF.

As DNA, the CDR3 is TGTGCCAGCAGCGGGGGGACAGGCAACTATGGCTACACCTTC. Amino acids: CASSGGTGNYGYTF. The chain uses TRBV5-4 and TRBJ1-2; the match to TRBD1 covers 8 bases. J was trimmed by 2 bases and V by 4 bases; bases with no gene match: 4. The germline V gene encodes CDR1 SGHNT and CDR2 YYREEE (reference sequence). The CDR3 contains 14 residues.

This chain uses TRBV7-8 with TRBJ2-7; 9 bases are a match to TRBD2. The CDR3 covers 15 residues. Germline V lookup: CDR1 SGHVS, CDR2 FQNEAQ. Trimming at V came to 1 base and at J to 2 bases, leaving 3 bases not matched to a gene. CDR3 sequence: CASSLEGGGAYEQYV. DNA of the CDR3: TGTGCCAGCAGCTTAGAGGGCGGGGGGGCCTACGAGCAGTACGTC.

CDR3 in amino acids: CASSLTSGGYEQYV. As DNA, the CDR3 is TGCGCCAGCAGCTTAACTAGCGGGGGTTACGAGCAGTACGTC. The genes are TRBV5-1 and TRBJ2-7, with 11 bases that match TRBD2. The germline V gene has CDR1 SGHRS and CDR2 YFSETQ. This CDR3 is 14 amino acids long. J was trimmed by 4 bases and V by 2 bases; bases with no gene match: 2.